A selection of T cell receptor beta chains follows, all from one sample in a study of Ad26.COV2.S vaccination and SARS-CoV-2 variants. Clones were read by immunoSEQ multiplex PCR, and TCRdb kept only the in-frame ones, dropping some. The sample consists of around 340,000 clones, 86% of them appearing once. The source material was peripheral blood, sampled in a trial of Ad26.COV2.S vaccine versus placebo. The receptor set was obtained from a person aged 18 to 65 who received the Ad26.COV2.S COVID-19 vaccine or a placebo. CDR3s include the opening cysteine and the closing phenylalanine or tryptophan. D genes are given only for firm matches.

V gene	D gene	J gene	CDR3 protein	CDR3 DNA
TRBV5-5	.	TRBJ1-2	CASTLYTDHYGYTF	TGTGCCAGCACTCTATATACGGACCACTATGGCTACACCTTC
TRBV6-6	.	TRBJ1-2	CASSSTEANYGYTF	TGTGCCAGCAGTTCGACAGAAGCTAACTATGGCTACACCTTC
TRBV6-1	.	TRBJ2-7	CASSALQGYEQYF	TGTGCCAGCAGTGCCCTACAGGGCTACGAGCAGTACTTC
TRBV7-9	.	TRBJ1-1	CASSLEPGTEAFF	TGTGCCAGCAGCTTAGAACCCGGCACTGAAGCTTTCTTT
TRBV13	TRBD1	TRBJ2-7	CASGRDSTYEQYF	TGTGCCAGCGGACGGGACAGTACCTACGAGCAGTACTTC
TRBV18	.	TRBJ1-1	CASSPTTDTEAFF	TGTGCCAGCTCACCGACGACGGACACTGAAGCTTTCTTT
TRBV12-3/TRBV12-4	TRBD2	TRBJ2-1	CATVRTSVHEQFF	TGTGCCACCGTCAGGACTAGCGTCCATGAGCAGTTCTTC
TRBV10-3	.	TRBJ2-5	CAIGGDAETQYF	TGTGCCATCGGTGGCGACGCCGAGACCCAGTACTTC
TRBV3-1/TRBV3-2	.	TRBJ2-4	CASSQVEGAKNIQYF	TGTGCCAGCAGCCAAGTAGAAGGGGCCAAAAACATTCAGTACTTC
TRBV19	.	TRBJ1-1	CASSKQNTEAFF	TGTGCCAGTAGTAAGCAGAACACTGAAGCTTTCTTT